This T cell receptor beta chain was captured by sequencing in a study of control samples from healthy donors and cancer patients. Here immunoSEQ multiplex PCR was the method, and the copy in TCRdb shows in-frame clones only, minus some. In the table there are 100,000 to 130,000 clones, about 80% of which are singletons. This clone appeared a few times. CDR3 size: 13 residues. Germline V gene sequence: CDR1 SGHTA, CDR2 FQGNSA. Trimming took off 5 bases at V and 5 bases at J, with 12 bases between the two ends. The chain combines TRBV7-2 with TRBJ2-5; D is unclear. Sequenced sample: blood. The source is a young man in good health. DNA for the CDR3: TGTGCCAGCAGCCCTAACGGGCTGGAGACCCAGTACTTC. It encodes CASSPNGLETQYF. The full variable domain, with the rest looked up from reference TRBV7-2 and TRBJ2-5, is GAGVSQSPSNKVTEKGKDVELRCDPISGHTALYWYRQSLGQGLEFLIYFQGNSAPDKSGLPSDRFSAERTGGSVSTLTIQRTQQEDSAVYLCASSPNGLETQYFGPGTRLLVL.